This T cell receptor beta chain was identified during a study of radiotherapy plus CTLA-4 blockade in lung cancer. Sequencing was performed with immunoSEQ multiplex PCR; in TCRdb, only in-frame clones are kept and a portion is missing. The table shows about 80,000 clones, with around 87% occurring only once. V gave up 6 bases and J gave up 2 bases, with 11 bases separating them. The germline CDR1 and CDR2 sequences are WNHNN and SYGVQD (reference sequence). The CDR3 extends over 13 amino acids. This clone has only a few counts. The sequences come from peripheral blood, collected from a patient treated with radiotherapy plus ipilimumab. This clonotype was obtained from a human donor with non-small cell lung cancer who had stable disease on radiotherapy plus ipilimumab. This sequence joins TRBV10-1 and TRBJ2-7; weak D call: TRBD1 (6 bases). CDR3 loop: CASSQGQTYEQYF. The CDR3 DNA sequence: TGCGCCAGCAGCCAAGGACAGACCTACGAGCAGTACTTC.